This record covers a single T cell receptor beta chain. Its cognate antigen is unknown. CDR3 length: 14 amino acids. Germline CDR1 MDHEN, CDR2 SYDVKM. V shed 6 bases, J shed 16 bases, and the junction held 14 bases outside the gene matches. This specimen belongs to a study of graft-versus-host responses after intestinal transplantation. Study results and limitations: Graft-donor T cell macrochimerism in patients accompanied high graft-versus-host to host-versus-graft clonal ratios in allografts.

This table comes from immunoSEQ multiplex PCR, and its TCRdb copy is limited to in-frame clones, with some not included. The sample lists 70,000 to 95,000 clones, just under 95% occurring once. The V call is TRBV28, the J call TRBJ2-1, with 11 positions matching TRBD2. This material consisted of unstimulated CD8+ T cells sorted from spleen or lymph node cells, taken before transplant. The clonotype originates from a human donor who was the organ donor for an intestinal transplant. CDR3 in DNA: TGTGCCAGCAGACTAGCGGGAGAGGCAATGAGCACCTTCTTC. It yields the protein CASRLAGEAMSTFF.